This T cell receptor (beta chain) was found in a study of control samples from healthy donors and cancer patients. There are 17 residues in the CDR3. The V and J ends lost 3 bases and 0 bases, in that order; junction bases with no gene match: 7. Germline V gene data show CDR1 as MNHNS and CDR2 as SASEGT. TCRdb's copy holds only in-frame clones and misses some; the assay was immunoSEQ multiplex PCR. The sample gives around 110,000 clones, 88% of which show up once; over 2% is in the top ten. This receptor was taken from a woman in her 70s in good health. Material for sequencing was blood. The chain joins TRBV6-1 to TRBJ1-3; 8 bases align to TRBD1. The CDR3 bases are TGTGCCAGCAGTGATGGCCCAGGGGGCCTCTCTGGAAACACCATATATTTT. Translating gives CASSDGPGGLSGNTIYF.